These 24 T cell receptor beta chains were all obtained from the same sample, sequenced in a study of blood T cell repertoires in COVID-19. Clones were sequenced by immunoSEQ multiplex PCR, and TCRdb holds only the in-frame ones, with some missing. Counted here are 60,000 to 85,000 clones, 75% to 95% occurring once; the ten biggest clones make up approximately 7%. The sequenced sample consisted of peripheral blood. The receptors originated from a man aged 35 to 55 with COVID-19, enrolled during active disease.

The J gene is TRBJ2-3, the V gene TRBV18; 8 nucleotides match TRBD2. Germline values: CDR1 KGHSH, CDR2 LQKENI. The CDR3 has 18 amino acids. V lost 2 bases, J lost 0 bases, and 10 bases stayed unmatched. The CDR3 spells CASSPFLRQRGSTDTQYF. The CDR3 DNA sequence: TGTGCCAGCTCACCATTCCTCCGCCAGCGGGGGAGCACAGATACGCAGTATTTT.

The chain's CDR3 is CASSPGPRGQPQHF. CDR3 DNA: TGTGCCAGTAGTCCTGGGCCGAGGGGGCAGCCCCAGCATTTT. The chain combines TRBV19 with TRBJ1-5, with D possibly being TRBD1 (6 bases). From germline, CDR1 is LNHDA and CDR2 SQIVND (reference sequence). The CDR3 covers 14 residues. Trimming shortened V by 5 bases and J by 7 bases, and 15 bases separated the two germline ends.

This rearrangement joins TRBV21-1 to TRBJ2-7; TRBD2, the D gene given by the table, was not confirmed from the DNA. TRBV21-1 is termed a pseudogene. The CDR3 loop spans 18 amino acids. CDR3 residues: CASSLTSGGLTETYEQYF. The CDR3 DNA reads as TGTGCCAGCAGCCTAACTAGCGGGGGCCTGACTGAAACCTACGAGCAGTACTTC.

The gene calls are TRBV2 and TRBJ2-1; 8 bases map to TRBD1. This CDR3 spans 11 amino acids. V trimming: 7 bases; J trimming: 12 bases; junction bases outside the gene matches: 5. Per germline, CDR1 SNHLY and CDR2 FYNNEI. This CDR3 reads CASTGTGPQFF. The CDR3 DNA sequence: TGTGCCAGCACCGGGACAGGTCCGCAGTTCTTC.

The V gene is TRBV6-5, the J gene TRBJ2-7, with 8 bases that match TRBD1. After removal of 2 bases from V and 5 bases from J, the junction contained 5 bases not matched to a gene. This CDR3 is 14 amino acids long. CDR1 and CDR2 (germline): MNHEY, SVGAGI. This CDR3 is CASSYMDREHEQYF. The CDR3 nucleotides are TGTGCCAGCAGTTACATGGACAGGGAACACGAGCAGTACTTC.

CDR3 sequence reads: CSVGSGFNEQFF. DNA of the CDR3: TGCAGCGTTGGGTCGGGGTTCAATGAGCAGTTCTTC. The chain carries TRBV29-1 and TRBJ2-1; possible D gene TRBD2, 5 bases. The V gene's germline CDR1 is SQVTM and CDR2 ANQGSEA. The length of the CDR3 is 12 residues. The V gene lost 4 bases and the J gene lost 6 bases, with 10 bases spanning the gap.

The rearrangement uses TRBV6-5 and TRBJ1-4; D remains ambiguous. The CDR3 covers 15 residues. The germline gives CDR1 MNHEY, CDR2 SVGAGI. V was pared by 8 bases and J by 8 bases, with 21 bases between. The CDR3: CASRSRGRQSEKLFF. CDR3 DNA sequence: TGTGCCAGCCGCTCCCGGGGTCGGCAATCGGAAAAACTGTTTTTT.

The chain employs TRBV29-1 and TRBJ2-7; 9 positions agree with TRBD1. Germline V gives CDR1 SQVTM, CDR2 ANQGSEA. Trimming at V came to 4 bases and at J to 5 bases, leaving 9 bases not matched to a gene. The CDR3 contains 14 residues. CDR3 residues: CSVGHRGRVHEQYF. The CDR3 region has the DNA TGCAGCGTTGGCCACAGGGGGCGCGTCCACGAGCAGTACTTC.

The rearrangement joins TRBV5-4 to TRBJ1-2, with 11 bases aligning to TRBD1. V trimming: 0 bases; J trimming: 8 bases; junction bases outside the gene matches: 6. The CDR3 covers 15 residues. Germline loops: CDR1 SGHNT, CDR2 YYREEE (reference sequence). The CDR3: CASSLGQRTGGGYTF. For the CDR3, the DNA is TGTGCCAGCAGCTTGGGTCAGCGGACAGGGGGCGGCTACACCTTC.

The chain recombines TRBV5-1 with TRBJ1-4; D remains unclear. In germline, CDR1 is SGHRS, CDR2 YFSETQ. The V end was cut by 0 bases, the J end by 5 bases, with 11 bases between. CDR3 length: 15 residues. CDR3 in amino acids: CASSLERPPNEKLFF. CDR3 bases: TGCGCCAGCAGCTTGGAGAGGCCGCCGAATGAAAAACTGTTTTTT.

V gene TRBV28 combines with J gene TRBJ2-7; the match to TRBD1 covers 7 bases. The J segment lost 2 bases and the V segment lost 5 bases, leaving 6 bases of the junction unmatched. Germline lookup yields CDR1 MDHEN and CDR2 SYDVKM. This CDR3 spans 14 amino acids. The CDR3 DNA sequence: TGTGCCAGCAGTACAACTGGACAGGCCTACGAGCAGTACTTC. This codes for CASSTTGQAYEQYF.

In nucleotides, the CDR3 is TGTGCCAGCAGTGAAGCGTTGGGCAGGCGTAATGAAAAACTGTTTTTT. It translates to CASSEALGRRNEKLFF. The chain combines TRBV2 with TRBJ1-4, with unresolved D. This CDR3 comprises 16 residues. Looked up from germline, CDR1 is SNHLY and CDR2 is FYNNEI. Trimming cost V 0 bases and J 4 bases, with 12 bases left between them.

The chain is built from TRBV6-5 and TRBJ1-5; 9 nucleotides align to TRBD1. The CDR3 totals 14 residues. V was pared by 6 bases and J by 6 bases, with 6 bases of the junction left unmatched. CDR1 is MNHEY and CDR2 is SVGAGI in the germline V gene. The CDR3 loop reads CASRQGQGSQPQHF. CDR3 DNA sequence: TGTGCCAGCAGACAGGGACAGGGCAGTCAGCCCCAGCATTTT.

The rearrangement uses TRBV5-6 and TRBJ2-1; tentatively, D is TRBD2 (5 bases). CDR3 length equals 15 residues. CDR1 and CDR2 from the germline V gene are SGHDT and YYEEEE. Between the trimmed V and J ends, which lost 0 bases and 12 bases, there was a span of 19 bases. CDR3 loop: CASSLGWGTVAGQFF. CDR3 coding DNA: TGTGCCAGCAGCTTGGGATGGGGAACGGTGGCGGGGCAGTTCTTC.

The chain is built from TRBV12-5 and TRBJ1-5; D call uncertain. Germline V gives CDR1 LGHNT, CDR2 FRNRAP. The length of the CDR3 is 12 residues. V lost 1 base to trimming and J lost 4 bases, with 2 bases between them. CDR3 bases: TGTGCTAGTGGTTTGGCAAATCAGCCCCAGCATTTT. It specifies CASGLANQPQHF. Complete variable domain (other parts from reference TRBV12-5 and TRBJ1-5): DARVTQTPRHKVTEMGQEVTMRCQPILGHNTVFWYRQTMMQGLELLAYFRNRAPLDDSGMPKDRFSAEMPDATLATLKIQPSEPRDSAVYFCASGLANQPQHFGDGTRLSIL.

The gene calls are TRBV25-1 and TRBJ1-6; weak D call: TRBD1 (5 bases). V was clipped by 3 bases and J by 3 bases, with 6 bases between them. CDR3 size: 14 residues. Germline loops: CDR1 MGHDK, CDR2 SYGVNS. The chain's CDR3 is CASSDQGYNSPLHF. The DNA for the CDR3 is TGTGCCAGCAGTGACCAGGGCTATAATTCACCCCTCCACTTT. The full variable domain, with the rest looked up from reference TRBV25-1 and TRBJ1-6, is EADIYQTPRYLVIGTGKKITLECSQTMGHDKMYWYQQDPGMELHLIHYSYGVNSTEKGDLSSESTVSRIRTEHFPLTLESARPSHTSQYLCASSDQGYNSPLHFGNGTRLTVT.

The chain carries TRBV5-1 and TRBJ2-6, with D possibly TRBD2 on 5 matching bases. The CDR3 has 16 residues. Between the trimmed V and J ends, which lost 2 bases and 12 bases, there was a span of 21 bases. The germline gives CDR1 SGHRS, CDR2 YFSETQ. For the CDR3, the DNA is TGCGCCAGCAGCTTCGATCGGGGTACCCCCCCAACCGTCCTGACTTTC. Translated: CASSFDRGTPPTVLTF.

The J gene is TRBJ1-5, the V gene TRBV28; 9 nucleotides agree with TRBD1. Germline CDR1 reads MDHEN; CDR2 reads SYDVKM. Trimming removed 5 bases from V and 6 bases from J; junction bases left unmatched: 8. CDR3 length: 15 residues. The CDR3 protein is CASSIAGTGTQPQHF. The CDR3 DNA follows: TGTGCCAGCAGTATAGCCGGGACAGGGACTCAGCCCCAGCATTTT.

The gene calls are TRBV27 and TRBJ1-2; D remains ambiguous. This CDR3 spans 10 amino acids. V was clipped by 6 bases and J by 5 bases, with 4 bases between them. The V gene's germline CDR1 is MNHEY and CDR2 SMNVEV (reference sequence). The CDR3 DNA is TGTGCCAGCAGCCCGTATGGCTACACCTTC. Translated: CASSPYGYTF.

This sequence joins TRBV29-1 and TRBJ2-3; TRBD1 aligns across 10 bases. The CDR3 is 14 residues long. Germline trimming cut 2 bases from V and 3 bases from J; bases unmatched to any gene: 2. The germline V gene encodes CDR1 SQVTM and CDR2 ANQGSEA. CDR3 DNA: TGCAGCGTTGAAAGACAGGGGGCAACAGATACGCAGTATTTT. Translation gives CSVERQGATDTQYF.

V and J are TRBV29-1 and TRBJ2-7, with D tentatively TRBD2 (6 bases). Germline V gene lookup returns CDR1 SQVTM and CDR2 ANQGSEA. The CDR3 spans 15 residues. Trimming pared 7 bases from V and 0 bases from J, leaving 19 bases between. The CDR3 nucleotides read TGCAGCGCAACCCCGGCGGGGTCAAGCTCCTACGAGCAGTACTTC. Translating gives CSATPAGSSSYEQYF.

This chain uses TRBV7-2 with TRBJ2-3, with 7 bases aligning to TRBD2. CDR1 and CDR2 (germline): SGHTA, FQGNSA. The J segment lost 2 bases and the V segment lost 5 bases, leaving 7 bases of the junction unmatched. The CDR3 is 15 amino acids. The CDR3 nucleotides are TGTGCCAGCAGCAAGTGGGAGGGCTCCACAGATACGCAGTATTTT. This encodes CASSKWEGSTDTQYF.

This chain connects TRBV18 to TRBJ1-1; D may be TRBD1 (6 bases). The CDR3 is 14 amino acids. Trimming took 2 bases from V and 4 from J, leaving 11 bases between them. Per the germline V gene, CDR1 is KGHSH and CDR2 is LQKENI. CDR3: CASSPGQGSTEAFF. DNA of the CDR3: TGTGCCAGCTCACCAGGCCAGGGGAGCACTGAAGCTTTCTTT.

This clone was picked up one time. This chain connects TRBV30 to TRBJ2-7, with 7 nucleotides matching TRBD1. The V and J ends lost 2 bases and 2 bases, in that order; junction bases with no gene match: 9. This CDR3 comprises 15 residues. The germline V gene encodes CDR1 GTSNPN and CDR2 SVGIG (reference sequence). DNA for the CDR3: TGTGCCTGGAGTTCCCTAGACAGGGCGGCCTACGAGCAGTACTTC. It codes for CAWSSLDRAAYEQYF.